This T cell receptor (beta chain) derives from a study of shared clonotypes between healthy human individuals. As processed by the authors: ImmunoSEQ gave junction-only sequences without quality scores, so filtering differed. Clones were sequenced by immunoSEQ multiplex PCR, and TCRdb holds only the in-frame ones, with some missing. The DNA gave D and trimming, while V, J and clone size come from that table. The sample has some 2,400,000 clones, about 94% seen once. Per the germline V gene, CDR1 is MGHDK and CDR2 is SYGVNS. The length of the CDR3 is 11 residues. The ends were cut back, 6 bases at V and 4 bases at J, with 5 bases in the middle. Overall study results and limits: A reduction in generation probabilities was seen for non-shared clonotypes relative to those shared by all four donors. There were few donors, and this limited the genetic and exposure-history diversity represented.

Worth noting for this clone: Its antigen is still unknown.

Specimen: naive CD4+ T cells sorted from blood. The sample's subset: CD45RA+ positively selected. The chain has TRBV25-1 and TRBJ2-3, with D perhaps matching TRBD2 (5 bases). This TCR was recovered from a man younger than 35 in good health. CDR3 nucleotide sequence: TGTGCCAGCAGACTAGCAGATACGCAGTATTTT. Translation: CASRLADTQYF.